The next 31 T cell receptor beta chains were all read from a single sample in a study of T cell repertoires in cytomegalovirus infection. These receptors have no known antigen. TCRdb re-derived calls from the reads in MiXCR, one entry per CDR3 protein. The table lists roughly 990,000 distinct CDR3 sequences, roughly 31% of them singletons. Sample: cultured CD8+ T cells from PBMCs, taken from culture after CMV antigen stimulation. These receptors were obtained from a human donor in good health (CMV status not recorded). Some clones in this sample may be carry-over from other donors' samples.

Many counts were recorded for this clonotype. Here the CDR3 reads CASSPAAGAGGWAGELFF. The CDR3 nucleotides are TGTGCCAGCAGCCCCGCTGCGGGAGCTGGGGGCTGGGCCGGGGAGCTGTTTTTT. The rearrangement links TRBV7-2 to TRBJ2-2, with D possibly being TRBD2 (7 bases). The V gene's germline CDR1 is SGHTA and CDR2 FQGNSA. Trimming took off 5 bases at V and 6 bases at J, with 25 bases between the two ends. There are 18 residues in the CDR3.

This clonotype was seen more than once but under ten times. V is TRBV20-1 and J is TRBJ2-4, with D tentatively TRBD1 (5 bases). Trimming stripped 1 base from V and 0 bases from J, with 16 bases between. Per the germline V gene, CDR1 is DFQATT and CDR2 is SNEGSKA (reference sequence). The CDR3 extends over 17 amino acids. The CDR3 protein is CSARGMRQGGAKNIQYF. DNA of the CDR3: TGCAGTGCTAGAGGGATGCGGCAGGGTGGAGCCAAAAACATTCAGTACTTC.

The table lists this clonotype with a few counts. The rearrangement joins TRBV6-2 or TRBV6-3 to TRBJ2-7; 11 nucleotides match TRBD1. The CDR3 consists of 16 residues. With 0 bases clipped from V and 3 bases from J, the junction kept 4 bases outside the gene matches. The germline V gene has CDR1 MNHEY and CDR2 SVGEGT. The CDR3 reads CASSYSKGQGDYEQYV. CDR3 nucleotide sequence: TGTGCCAGCAGTTACTCGAAGGGACAGGGGGACTACGAGCAGTACGTC.

A few counts support this clonotype. This chain uses TRBV6-1 with TRBJ2-5, with D perhaps TRBD1 or TRBD2 (7 bases each). CDR3 length: 16 residues. Germline V lookup: CDR1 MNHNS, CDR2 SASEGT. V was clipped by 10 bases and J by 4 bases, with 25 bases between them. The chain's CDR3 is CATALSYRGGIETQYF. CDR3 DNA: TGTGCCACCGCACTCAGTTACAGGGGAGGGATAGAGACCCAGTACTTC.

This clonotype came up a few times. V is TRBV12-3 or TRBV12-4 and J is TRBJ2-1, with unresolved D. The CDR3 extends over 11 amino acids. V lost 4 bases to trimming and J lost 10 bases, with 8 bases between them. CDR3 nucleotide sequence: TGTGCCAGCAGTTGGCCCGGGGAGCAGTTCTTC. Translated, it gives CASSWPGEQFF.

The J gene is TRBJ2-1, the V gene TRBV7-9, with D perhaps TRBD1 or TRBD2 (5 bases each). V shed 2 bases and J shed 7 bases, with 12 bases lying between them. The CDR3 is made up of 14 amino acids. CDR1 is SEHNR and CDR2 is FQNEAQ in the germline V gene (reference sequence). The chain's CDR3 is CASSLLGERNEQFF. In DNA form, the CDR3 reads TGTGCCAGCAGCTTACTGGGGGAACGGAATGAGCAGTTCTTC.

J is TRBJ1-4 and V is TRBV6-5, with 7 positions matching TRBD1. V shed 0 bases, J shed 10 bases, and the junction held 14 bases outside the gene matches. This CDR3 spans 17 amino acids. From germline, CDR1 is MNHEY and CDR2 SVGAGI. CDR3 bases: TGTGCCAGCAGTTACTCGACAGGGTTAGATCCCCGGGGAAAACTGTTTTTT. It translates to CASSYSTGLDPRGKLFF.

The gene calls are TRBV6-5 and TRBJ2-4; 11 positions agree with TRBD1. V lost 0 bases and J lost 8; bases outside the gene matches: 3. The CDR3 runs 15 residues. Germline-derived CDR1 and CDR2 are MNHEY and SVGAGI. The CDR3 nucleotides are TGTGCCAGCAGTTACTCGGGGACAGGGGGAGACATTCAGTACTTC. It codes for CASSYSGTGGDIQYF.

V and J are TRBV6-2 or TRBV6-3 and TRBJ2-7; 7 bases are shared with TRBD1. Germline CDR1 and CDR2: MNHEY and SVGEGT. This CDR3 contains 15 residues. V shed 0 bases, J shed 6 bases, and the junction held 8 bases outside the gene matches. The CDR3 reads CASSYSGTDPLEQYV. The DNA for the CDR3 is TGTGCCAGCAGTTACTCGGGGACAGACCCTCTCGAGCAGTACGTC.

The chain combines TRBV7-9 with TRBJ1-2, with a tentative D call TRBD1 (5 bases). Trimming took 4 bases from V and 6 from J, leaving 21 bases between them. This CDR3 comprises 16 residues. Per the germline V gene, CDR1 is SEHNR and CDR2 is FQNEAQ (reference sequence). For the CDR3, the DNA is TGTGCCAGCAGCTCCGATGGCGCCAGGGCCCTAAATGGCTACACCTTC. Amino acids: CASSSDGARALNGYTF.

This clonotype was detected only a few times. The chain uses TRBV15 and TRBJ2-3; D possibly corresponds to TRBD2 (5 bases). This CDR3 has 14 residues. CDR1 is LNHNV and CDR2 is YYDKDF in the germline V gene (reference sequence). Trimming cost V 5 bases and J 4 bases, with 13 bases left between them. The CDR3 reads CATSSPSSPDTQYF. As DNA, the CDR3 is TGTGCCACCAGCTCACCTAGCTCACCAGATACGCAGTATTTT. The whole variable domain, filled in from reference TRBV15 and TRBJ2-3, reads DAMVIQNPRYQVTQFGKPVTLSCSQTLNHNVMYWYQQKSSQAPKLLFHYYDKDFNNEADTPDNFQSRRPNTSFCFLDIRSPGLGDTAMYLCATSSPSSPDTQYFGPGTRLTVL.

This clonotype came up once. A much larger clone lies a single base off, so this may be a read error. The J gene is TRBJ1-2, the V gene TRBV7-6; TRBD1 aligns across 9 bases. The CDR3 totals 15 residues. Germline CDR1 and CDR2: SGHVS and FNYEAQ. Here the CDR3 DNA reads TGTGCCAACAGCGGAGGGACAGGGCCCTGGGATGGCTACACCTTC. Amino acid sequence: CANSGGTGPWDGYTF.

This clonotype has a handful of counts. The chain links TRBV7-9 to TRBJ1-1; 8 nucleotides align to TRBD1. The V and J ends lost 4 bases and 5 bases, in that order; junction bases with no gene match: 12. Germline V gene data show CDR1 as SEHNR and CDR2 as FQNEAQ (reference sequence). This CDR3 comprises 16 residues. The CDR3 DNA sequence: TGTGCCAGCAGCTCGCAGGGGGCGCCTAAGCGGACTGAAGCTTTCTTT. Amino acids: CASSSQGAPKRTEAFF.

This clonotype was seen a handful of times. The chain combines TRBV6-2 or TRBV6-3 with TRBJ1-5; 10 bases are shared with TRBD1. V shed 7 bases and J 0 bases; nucleotides not matched to a gene: 6. There are 16 residues in the CDR3. CDR1 and CDR2 (germline): MNHEY, SVGEGT. CDR3 bases: TGTGCCAGCACGGACAGGGGGGTTTATAGCAATCAGCCCCAGCATTTT. It yields the protein CASTDRGVYSNQPQHF.

This clonotype was seen just once. DNA of the CDR3: TGTGCCAGCAGCCAAGGGCTCGTGGAAACGCAAGAGACCCAGTACTTC. Translation: CASSQGLVETQETQYF. The chain employs TRBV3-1 and TRBJ2-5; D gene ambiguous. The CDR3 sequence is 16 residues long. Trimming cost V 1 base and J 2 bases, with 14 bases left between them. Germline-derived CDR1 and CDR2 are LGHDT and YNNKEL (reference sequence).

This clonotype was found many times. Here the CDR3 DNA reads TGTGCCAGCAGCTTAGGAAGGGGGTGGGACACTGAAGCTTTCTTT. Translation: CASSLGRGWDTEAFF. The chain combines TRBV7-6 with TRBJ1-1; D is possibly TRBD1 (6 bases). The V end lost 1 base, the J end lost 3 bases, and 12 bases lay between the germline ends. The CDR3 has 15 residues. In germline, CDR1 is SGHVS, CDR2 FNYEAQ.

The rearrangement uses TRBV27 and TRBJ2-7, with TRBD1 matching 9 bases. This CDR3 is 15 amino acids long. CDR1 is MNHEY, CDR2 SMNVEV, per germline (reference sequence). Germline trimming cut 5 bases from V and 3 bases from J; bases unmatched to any gene: 8. As DNA, the CDR3 is TGTGCCAGCAGTCCCCCCGGGACAGGGAACTACGAGCAGTACTTC. This sequence encodes CASSPPGTGNYEQYF.

This chain connects TRBV5-5 to TRBJ2-7; TRBD1 matches at 10 bases. This CDR3 is built from 14 residues. J lost 6 bases, V lost 3 bases, and 6 bases had no gene match. Germline lookup yields CDR1 SGHKS and CDR2 YYEKEE (reference sequence). The CDR3, as DNA: TGTGCCAGCAGCTGGACAGGGGGTGGGCCCGAGCAGTACTTC. Protein sequence: CASSWTGGGPEQYF.

The chain joins TRBV10-3 to TRBJ1-5; D gene uncertain. Germline loops: CDR1 ENHRY, CDR2 SYGVKD. The CDR3 extends over 12 amino acids. V was pared by 2 bases and J by 4 bases, with 3 bases between. The CDR3 nucleotides are TGTGCCATCAGTGAGCAAAATCAGCCCCAGCATTTT. Translating it yields CAISEQNQPQHF.

This clonotype appeared a few times. The chain joins TRBV19 to TRBJ1-1; no reliable D call. V was trimmed by 1 base and J by 5 bases, leaving 14 bases between them. The CDR3 length is 15 residues. Looked up from germline, CDR1 is LNHDA and CDR2 is SQIVND (reference sequence). CDR3 sequence reads: CASSIGREFRTEAFF. For the CDR3, the DNA is TGTGCCAGTAGTATAGGTAGGGAGTTTCGGACTGAAGCTTTCTTT.

The V and J genes are TRBV25-1 and TRBJ1-6, with 8 positions matching TRBD1. The length of the CDR3 is 16 residues. The V segment lost 3 bases and the J segment 10 bases; nucleotides outside the gene matches: 11. The germline CDR1 and CDR2 sequences are MGHDK and SYGVNS. The CDR3 sequence is CASSEHPGGVGSPLHF. DNA of the CDR3: TGTGCCAGCAGTGAGCACCCAGGGGGCGTAGGGTCACCCCTCCACTTT.

This clonotype was seen a few times. The chain is built from TRBV6-5 and TRBJ1-2; D is uncertain. This CDR3 has 14 residues. CDR1 is MNHEY and CDR2 is SVGAGI in the germline V gene. V lost 2 bases and J lost 4, with 11 bases in between. CDR3 coding DNA: TGTGCCAGCAGTTACCGGGGATTGAGCTATGGCTACACCTTC. It yields the protein CASSYRGLSYGYTF.

The CDR3 sequence: CASSSAGANVLTF. The CDR3 DNA sequence: TGTGCCAGCAGTTCCGCTGGGGCCAACGTCCTGACTTTC. The chain carries TRBV25-1 and TRBJ2-6, with D uncertain. There are 13 residues in the CDR3. Germline CDR1 MGHDK, CDR2 SYGVNS. Trimming stripped 5 bases from V and 2 bases from J, with 4 bases between.

The chain employs TRBV6-2 or TRBV6-3 and TRBJ2-7; D not certain. This CDR3 comprises 17 residues. Per germline, CDR1 MNHEY and CDR2 SVGEGT. V lost 3 bases and J 3 bases, leaving 21 bases between the germline ends. Written as DNA, the CDR3 is TGTGCCAGCAGTTATATTGCGAGTGGGAACAAACTCTACGAGCAGTACTTC. Its translation: CASSYIASGNKLYEQYF.

This clonotype was seen at least ten times. The rearrangement links TRBV7-2 to TRBJ2-1; D remains ambiguous. The V gene lost 5 bases and the J gene lost 7 bases, with 12 bases spanning the gap. The CDR3 has 13 amino acids. Germline CDR1 and CDR2: SGHTA and FQGNSA. The chain's CDR3 is CASSPRLVNEQFF. For the CDR3, the DNA is TGTGCCAGCAGCCCTAGACTCGTTAATGAGCAGTTCTTC.

The chain joins TRBV24-1 to TRBJ2-3; D unresolved. The germline V and J ends were trimmed by 4 bases and 2 bases, with 12 bases remaining between them. The CDR3 is 15 residues long. CDR1 and CDR2 (germline): KGHDR, SFDVKD. The CDR3 bases are TGTGCCACCAGTGAACGCTCTAGTCCCACAGATACGCAGTATTTT. Translating it yields CATSERSSPTDTQYF.

This rearrangement joins TRBV4-1 to TRBJ2-4; a possible D gene is TRBD2 (5 bases). The CDR3 sequence is 15 residues long. CDR1 is MGHRA and CDR2 is YSYEKL in the germline V gene. Trimming left V 6 bases short and J 8 bases short, with 20 bases between. The CDR3 region has the DNA TGCGCCAGCAGGGAGAGAGAGGGTAGGAAATACATTCAGTACTTC. This translates into CASREREGRKYIQYF.

The chain employs TRBV29-1 and TRBJ2-1, with 7 bases aligning to TRBD1. J was trimmed by 5 bases and V by 8 bases; bases with no gene match: 6. CDR3 length: 12 residues. Germline V CDR1 and CDR2: SQVTM, ANQGSEA. The CDR3 loop reads CSPLTGNNEQFF. Written as DNA, the CDR3 is TGCAGCCCCTTGACAGGGAACAATGAGCAGTTCTTC.

J is TRBJ1-1 and V is TRBV9, with 7 nucleotides matching TRBD1. This CDR3 is 15 amino acids long. Trimming removed 4 bases from V and 6 bases from J; junction bases left unmatched: 12. The V gene's germline CDR1 is SGDLS and CDR2 YYNGEE. CDR3 residues: CASSSQRQGVPEAFF. For the CDR3, the DNA is TGTGCCAGCAGCTCTCAGAGACAGGGTGTCCCTGAAGCTTTCTTT.

The V call is TRBV6-1, the J call TRBJ1-2; D unclear. V was trimmed by 5 bases and J by 0 bases, leaving 16 bases between them. Germline V lookup: CDR1 MNHNS, CDR2 SASEGT. The CDR3 runs to 16 residues. The CDR3 is CASSYSPAGSNYGYTF. DNA of the CDR3: TGTGCCAGCAGTTACAGCCCCGCAGGTTCTAACTATGGCTACACCTTC.

With respect to this clonotype: The CDR3 ends on some other residue instead of the conserved phenylalanine or tryptophan, so this is likely a read error. The chain recombines TRBV20-1 with TRBJ1-6; 7 bases agree with TRBD1. CDR1 and CDR2 (germline): DFQATT, SNEGSKA (reference sequence). This CDR3 region has 15 residues. Trimming took 6 bases from V and 5 from J; bases not matched to a gene: 10. This CDR3 reads CSAIPRQGNNSPLHL. For the CDR3, the DNA is TGCAGTGCCATTCCCCGACAGGGAAATAATTCACCCCTCCACTTG.